The next 26 T cell receptor beta chains were all read from a single sample in a study of vaccination effects on CD4 cells after COVID-19. These receptors lack a known antigen. The table came from immunoSEQ multiplex PCR; TCRdb's copy has only in-frame clones and leaves some out. The sample has around 45,000 clones; about 80% are singletons. Within the ViraFEST assay, antigen-specific CD4+ T cells underwent expansion with viral peptide pools prior to sequencing. Cultured cells yielded isolated CD4+ T cells after roughly 11 days. None of the vaccinated had previously contracted SARS-CoV-2, and their nucleocapsid antibodies tested negative. This specimen consisted of CD4+ T cells from PBMCs cultured with SARS-CoV-2 spike peptides, obtained before COVID-19 vaccination. The receptors here all came from a human donor who received a COVID-19 vaccine.

This chain links TRBV11-2 with TRBJ2-5, with D hard to call. Trimming cost V 1 base and J 5 bases, with 11 bases left between them. Per the germline V gene, CDR1 is SGHAT and CDR2 is FQNNGV. The CDR3 consists of 14 residues. For the CDR3, the DNA is TGTGCCAGCAGCTTAGTGTCACCTGGGGAGACCCAGTACTTC. Amino acids: CASSLVSPGETQYF.

The chain employs TRBV2 and TRBJ1-1; no clear D gene. V was cut by 7 bases and J by 5 bases, with 20 bases left in between. The CDR3 has 15 amino acids. Germline V gives CDR1 SNHLY, CDR2 FYNNEI. The CDR3 nucleotides are TGTGCCAGCAAACTCGGCCTAGGGTGGGGTACTGAAGCTTTCTTT. It is translated as CASKLGLGWGTEAFF. The variable domain in full, completed from reference TRBV2 and TRBJ1-1, reads EPEVTQTPSHQVTQMGQEVILRCVPISNHLYFYWYRQILGQKVEFLVSFYNNEISEKSEIFDDQFSVERPDGSNFTLKIRSTKLEDSAMYFCASKLGLGWGTEAFFGQGTRLTVV.

The chain links TRBV11-2 to TRBJ2-7; no definite D call. V dropped 3 bases and J dropped 5 bases, with 8 bases sitting between them. Germline lookup yields CDR1 SGHAT and CDR2 FQNNGV. This CDR3 has 12 residues. CDR3 amino acids: CASSFQGHEQYV. The CDR3 DNA sequence: TGTGCCAGCAGCTTCCAAGGCCACGAGCAGTACGTC.

The chain has TRBV30 and TRBJ1-5; D is uncertain. Deletions cut 1 base from V and 4 bases from J, with 8 bases between. This CDR3 region has 13 residues. Germline CDR1 is GTSNPN and CDR2 is SVGIG (reference sequence). CDR3 sequence (DNA): TGTGCCTGGAGTGGGCAGGAAAATCAGCCCCAGCATTTT. Protein: CAWSGQENQPQHF.

The chain joins TRBV3-1 (or the pseudogene TRBV3-2) to TRBJ1-1; D not certain. Germline values: CDR1 LGHDT, CDR2 YNNKEL (reference sequence). This CDR3 is 14 amino acids long. The V end lost 5 bases, the J end lost 4 bases, and 14 bases lay between the germline ends. Written as DNA, the CDR3 is TGTGCCAGCAGCGCCGAGGCGGGAACCACTGAAGCTTTCTTT. Translation: CASSAEAGTTEAFF.

V is TRBV19 and J is TRBJ2-5; TRBD2 is a possible D gene (5 bases). The CDR3 has 14 amino acids. Trimming stripped 3 bases from V and 2 bases from J, with 10 bases between. Germline lookup yields CDR1 LNHDA and CDR2 SQIVND (reference sequence). The CDR3 loop is CASSITRGQETQYF. DNA of the CDR3: TGTGCCAGTAGTATTACCCGGGGACAAGAGACCCAGTACTTC.

This clone was counted only a few times. J is TRBJ1-2 and V is TRBV7-9; D gene unclear. The CDR3 extends over 13 amino acids. V lost 4 bases and J lost 12, with 18 bases in between. CDR1 is SEHNR, CDR2 FQNEAQ, per germline (reference sequence). The CDR3 here is CASSSTILQVDTF. The CDR3 region has the DNA TGTGCCAGCAGCTCGACCATACTCCAGGTGGACACCTTC. Drawing the rest from reference TRBV7-9 and TRBJ1-2, the complete variable domain is DTGVSQNPRHKITKRGQNVTFRCDPISEHNRLYWYRQTLGQGPEFLTYFQNEAQLEKSRLLSDRFSAERPKGSFSTLEIQRTEQGDSAMYLCASSSTILQVDTFGSGTRLTVV.

The rearrangement joins TRBV6-2 or TRBV6-3 to TRBJ1-2; D gene unclear. V lost 5 bases to trimming and J lost 4 bases, with 11 bases between them. The CDR3 totals 13 residues. The V gene's germline CDR1 is MNHEY and CDR2 SVGEGT. The CDR3 DNA reads TGTGCCAGCAGTCATTTGATCAGCTATGGCTACACCTTC. It codes for CASSHLISYGYTF.

The chain uses TRBV7-2 and TRBJ2-3; 9 nucleotides match TRBD1. V lost 5 bases, J lost 4 bases, and 4 bases stayed unmatched. Germline CDR1 SGHTA, CDR2 FQGNSA. The CDR3 sequence is 14 residues long. The CDR3 here is CASSITGGSDTQYF. In DNA, the CDR3 is TGTGCCAGCAGCATCACAGGGGGCTCAGATACGCAGTATTTT.

The V and J genes are TRBV5-8 and TRBJ2-6; D possibly matches TRBD1 or TRBD2 (6 bases each). CDR3 length: 17 residues. Germline V gene lookup returns CDR1 SGHTS and CDR2 YDEGEE. Trimming took 6 bases from V and 3 from J, leaving 19 bases between them. Here the CDR3 reads CASNRRGALSGANVLTF. Here the CDR3 DNA reads TGTGCCAGCAACCGAAGGGGGGCGCTTAGTGGGGCCAACGTCCTGACTTTC.

The V call is TRBV7-9, the J call TRBJ2-5; TRBD1 agrees at 10 bases. The CDR3 sequence is 16 residues long. Unmatched junction bases numbered 3, after V lost 2 bases and J lost 0 bases. Germline-derived CDR1 and CDR2 are SEHNR and FQNEAQ (reference sequence). CDR3 nucleotide sequence: TGTGCCAGCAGCTTACGACAGGGGGCATACCAAGAGACCCAGTACTTC. The encoded protein is CASSLRQGAYQETQYF.

This chain joins TRBV2 and TRBJ1-2; possibly TRBD1 for D (5 bases). CDR3 length: 13 residues. Germline loops: CDR1 SNHLY, CDR2 FYNNEI. With 2 bases removed from V and 1 base from J, the gap between germline ends came to 5 bases. The DNA of the CDR3 is TGTGCCAGCAGTGAACAGGGTAACTATGGCTACACCTTC. It translates to CASSEQGNYGYTF.

The gene calls are TRBV5-6 and TRBJ1-4, with D uncertain. The ends were cut back, 4 bases at V and 0 bases at J, with 7 bases in the middle. The CDR3 has 14 residues. The germline V gene encodes CDR1 SGHDT and CDR2 YYEEEE. The CDR3 nucleotides are TGTGCCAGCAGCCCGGACGCAACTAATGAAAAACTGTTTTTT. Its protein is CASSPDATNEKLFF.

Turning to this clone: Other DNA sequences in the sample encode the same CDR3. V and J are TRBV18 and TRBJ1-2, with a weak D call TRBD1 (6 bases). The CDR3 contains 13 residues. V lost 3 bases and J lost 7, with 12 bases in between. Germline-derived CDR1 and CDR2 are KGHSH and LQKENI. The CDR3 DNA is TGTGCCAGCTCACCTCGGACAGCTTCTGGCTACACCTTC. Translated: CASSPRTASGYTF.

This clone is a singleton in its sample. The chain employs TRBV18 and TRBJ2-3; unclear D gene. The CDR3 loop spans 15 amino acids. Trimming left V 3 bases short and J 1 base short, with 11 bases between. CDR1 is KGHSH, CDR2 LQKENI, per germline. CDR3 amino acids: CASSPTASGTDTQYF. The CDR3 DNA is TGTGCCAGCTCACCCACCGCCTCCGGCACAGATACGCAGTATTTT. Supplemented by reference TRBV18 and TRBJ2-3, the full variable domain reads NAGVMQNPRHLVRRRGQEARLRCSPMKGHSHVYWYRQLPEEGLKFMVYLQKENIIDESGMPKERFSAEFPKEGPSILRIQQVVRGDSAAYFCASSPTASGTDTQYFGPGTRLTVL.

This chain links TRBV11-2 with TRBJ2-4; D gene uncertain. Germline V CDR1 and CDR2: SGHAT, FQNNGV. The V end lost 1 base, the J end lost 1 base, and 14 bases lay between the germline ends. There are 17 residues in the CDR3. The CDR3 DNA reads as TGTGCCAGCAGCTTAGCCCTTGGGTCGAGCGCCAAAAACATTCAGTACTTC. As protein: CASSLALGSSAKNIQYF.

The chain carries TRBV14 and TRBJ1-3; D gene uncertain. Germline-derived CDR1 and CDR2 are SGHDN and FVKESK. CDR3 size: 15 residues. V lost 3 bases and J lost 0, with 9 bases in between. CDR3 amino acids: CASSQTGNSGNTIYF. CDR3 sequence (DNA): TGTGCCAGCAGCCAGACGGGAAACTCTGGAAACACCATATATTTT.

V gene TRBV6-4 combines with J gene TRBJ2-7, with D possibly TRBD1 on 5 matching bases. Germline CDR1 reads MRHNA; CDR2 reads SNTAGT. V gave up 4 bases and J gave up 3 bases, with 16 bases separating them. The CDR3 extends over 15 amino acids. The CDR3 spells CASSGLRVRVYEQYV. The CDR3 nucleotides are TGTGCCAGCAGTGGGCTTAGGGTCAGGGTCTACGAGCAGTACGTC.

This chain links TRBV7-2 with TRBJ2-1, with TRBD2 identical over 11 bases. Per germline, CDR1 SGHTA and CDR2 FQGNSA. The V gene end was trimmed by 4 bases and the J gene end by 7 bases; junction bases not matched to a gene: 6. The CDR3 length is 15 residues. The CDR3 region is CASSSIAGGQNEQFF. For the CDR3, the DNA is TGTGCCAGCAGCTCGATAGCGGGGGGGCAAAATGAGCAGTTCTTC.

The chain links TRBV12-5 to TRBJ2-2; D gene ambiguous. Deletions cut 5 bases from V and 5 bases from J, with 6 bases between. CDR3 length equals 12 residues. The germline V gene encodes CDR1 LGHNT and CDR2 FRNRAP. The CDR3 bases are TGTGCTAGTGGTCCTAAGACCGGGGAGCTGTTTTTT. This codes for CASGPKTGELFF. Filled out from reference TRBV12-5 and TRBJ2-2, the complete variable domain reads DARVTQTPRHKVTEMGQEVTMRCQPILGHNTVFWYRQTMMQGLELLAYFRNRAPLDDSGMPKDRFSAEMPDATLATLKIQPSEPRDSAVYFCASGPKTGELFFGEGSRLTVL.

The chain combines TRBV5-1 with TRBJ2-5; TRBD1 matches 8 bases. Germline CDR1 is SGHRS and CDR2 is YFSETQ. V gave up 4 bases and J gave up 1 base; unmatched junction bases: 3. This CDR3 has 14 amino acids. The CDR3, as DNA: TGCGCCAGCAGCACGACAGGGGCCCAAGAGACCCAGTACTTC. It yields the protein CASSTTGAQETQYF.

This clone was recorded a few times. The chain couples TRBV28 to TRBJ1-2; D unresolved. V gave up 2 bases and J gave up 0 bases, with 7 bases separating them. The CDR3 spans 14 residues. Germline CDR1 is MDHEN and CDR2 is SYDVKM. CDR3 sequence (DNA): TGTGCCAGCAGTTTAGAAATCGCTAACTATGGCTACACCTTC. Residues: CASSLEIANYGYTF.

This clone was seen a handful of times. The chain joins TRBV5-1 to TRBJ2-5; D gene ambiguous. CDR1 is SGHRS, CDR2 YFSETQ, per germline. V shed 3 bases and J shed 5 bases, with 11 bases lying between them. CDR3 length equals 13 residues. The CDR3 loop reads CASSSRAQETQYF. CDR3 DNA sequence: TGCGCCAGCAGCTCCCGGGCCCAGGAGACCCAGTACTTC.

This chain joins TRBV6-6 and TRBJ2-2; perhaps D is TRBD1 or TRBD2 (5 bases each). Trimming left V 6 bases short and J 7 bases short, with 15 bases between. The CDR3 has 14 amino acids. Germline CDR1 reads MNHNY; CDR2 reads SVGAGI (reference sequence). In DNA, the CDR3 is TGTGCCAGCAGGAAGACAGAGAGGGGCGGGGAGCTGTTTTTT. As protein: CASRKTERGGELFF.

V gene TRBV11-2 combines with J gene TRBJ2-7; D possibly corresponds to TRBD2 (6 bases). CDR1 is SGHAT and CDR2 is FQNNGV in the germline V gene. The CDR3 totals 15 residues. V dropped 2 bases and J dropped 0 bases, with 11 bases sitting between them. This CDR3 reads CASSLPGESSYEQYV. Written as DNA, the CDR3 is TGTGCCAGCAGCTTACCGGGGGAGAGCTCCTACGAGCAGTACGTC.

J is TRBJ1-6 and V is TRBV30; 7 bases are a match to TRBD1. The V and J ends lost 3 bases and 11 bases, in that order; junction bases with no gene match: 7. The CDR3 spans 13 residues. From germline, CDR1 is GTSNPN and CDR2 SVGIG (reference sequence). As DNA, the CDR3 is TGTGCCTGGAGATTACAGGGGACTACACCCCTCCACTTT. Translated: CAWRLQGTTPLHF.